This T cell receptor beta chain stems from a study of blood T cell repertoires in COVID-19. Study details: PBMCs, B-cell-depleted T cells, or T cells provided the cDNA or gDNA that made up the material.

CDR1 is SGHDN, CDR2 FVKESK, per germline. CDR3 length: 16 amino acids. The V and J ends lost 1 base and 1 base, in that order; junction bases with no gene match: 4. Authors' analysis steps: From reference gene primer amplification, estimates of nucleated cell counts were derived. Sequenced by immunoSEQ multiplex PCR; TCRdb stores in-frame clones only, minus some. D and trimming were read from the DNA, whereas the V and J calls and clone size are those reported in that table. The sample yields fewer than 75,000 clones, around 87% seen once. This clonotype originated in a man aged 50 or older with active COVID-19. Material: peripheral blood. The gene calls are TRBV14 and TRBJ1-5; 7 bases agree with TRBD1. The CDR3 sequence: CASSQGTGVSNQPQHF. CDR3 DNA: TGTGCCAGCAGCCAAGGTACAGGGGTCAGCAATCAGCCCCAGCATTTT. Using reference TRBV14 and TRBJ1-5 for the parts outside the CDR3, the full variable domain is EAGVTQFPSHSVIEKGQTVTLRCDPISGHDNLYWYRRVMGKEIKFLLHFVKESKQDESGMPNNRFLAERTGGTYSTLKVQPAELEDSGVYFCASSQGTGVSNQPQHFGDGTRLSIL.